Listed below are T cell receptor beta chains from one sample, sequenced in a study of Graves' ophthalmopathy and Graves' hyperthyroidism. TCRdb ran MiXCR on the multiplex PCR reads and lists one entry per CDR3 protein. The data show about 700,000 distinct CDR3 sequences, with around 40% seen just once and 44% held by the top ten. The sample consisted of peripheral blood. These TCRs come from an adult man with Graves' ophthalmopathy. Each CDR3 is given with its conserved first and last residue. The D gene is left open where the match is weak. A clone size is listed for some rows: how often the clone was seen (once, few, many), or a class if it is expanded.

clone_size,j_call,v_call,d_call,cdr3_aa,cdr3_nt
few,TRBJ1-4,TRBV5-6,-,CASSLVNRRGEKLFF,TGTGCCAGCAGCTTGGTAAACAGGAGGGGTGAAAAACTGTTTTTT
many,TRBJ1-6,TRBV7-2,TRBD1,CASSLRTGGGSPLHF,TGTGCCAGCAGCCTAAGGACAGGGGGCGGGTCACCCCTCCACTTT
many,TRBJ1-1,TRBV7-9,TRBD1,CASSPGQGEAFF,TGTGCCAGCAGCCCCGGACAGGGTGAAGCTTTCTTT
few,TRBJ2-7,TRBV9,-,CASSGEPWDEQYF,TGTGCCAGCAGCGGGGAGCCCTGGGACGAGCAGTACTTC
-,TRBJ2-6,TRBV7-2,-,CASSLASQGANVLTF,TGTGCCAGCAGCCTCGCCTCACAGGGGGCCAACGTCCTGACTTTC
-,TRBJ2-7,TRBV25-1,-,CARRDYEQYF,TGTGCCCGAAGGGACTACGAGCAGTACTTC
-,TRBJ2-2,TRBV25-1,TRBD2,CASSARLASGELFF,TGTGCCAGCAGTGCTCGACTAGCCTCCGGGGAGCTGTTTTTT
many,TRBJ1-5,TRBV7-8,-,CASSLKRTYSNQPQHF,TGTGCCAGCAGCCTTAAGCGCACCTATAGCAATCAGCCCCAGCATTTT
-,TRBJ1-2,TRBV10-3,-,CAIEREYTF,TGTGCCATCGAGCGGGAGTACACCTTC
many,TRBJ2-5,TRBV29-1,-,CSVEVGGKETQYF,TGCAGCGTTGAAGTTGGCGGAAAGGAGACCCAGTACTTC
-,TRBJ1-2,TRBV10-3,-,CASSHQGWYYGYTF,TGTGCCAGCAGCCACCAGGGGTGGTACTATGGCTACACCTTC
-,TRBJ2-7,TRBV11-2,TRBD2,CASSGTSGRREQYF,TGTGCCAGCAGCGGGACTAGCGGGAGAAGGGAGCAGTACTTC
many,TRBJ2-5,TRBV12-3/TRBV12-4,-,CASSFSREETQYF,TGTGCCAGCAGTTTTAGCAGGGAGGAGACCCAGTACTTC
many,TRBJ1-1,TRBV10-3,TRBD1,CAISLTTGDGNTEAFF,TGTGCCATCAGTCTGACGACAGGGGACGGGAACACTGAAGCTTTCTTT
-,TRBJ2-6,TRBV25-1,TRBD2,CASSHPGTSGYSGANVLTF,TGTGCCAGCAGTCATCCCGGGACTAGCGGGTACTCTGGGGCCAACGTCCTGACTTTC
many,TRBJ2-5,TRBV7-9,-,CASSPAVWDTETQYF,TGTGCCAGCAGCCCCGCGGTCTGGGATACTGAGACCCAGTACTTC
-,TRBJ2-5,TRBV6-6,-,CASSYLTAGRGETQYF,TGTGCCAGCAGTTACCTAACGGCGGGGCGGGGAGAGACCCAGTACTTC
-,TRBJ1-5,TRBV24-1,-,CASSPPEDSNQPQHF,TGTGCCAGCTCACCACCGGAGGATAGCAATCAGCCCCAGCATTTT
-,TRBJ1-6,TRBV20-1,-,CSAQVLGITLHF,TGCAGTGCTCAAGTCTTGGGAATCACCCTCCACTTT
few,TRBJ2-2,TRBV2,TRBD2,CASSEPGWASGRRTGELFF,TGTGCCAGCAGTGAACCCGGCTGGGCTAGCGGGAGGCGGACCGGGGAGCTGTTTTTT
many,TRBJ2-7,TRBV7-6,TRBD1,CASSDIRDSSSYEQYF,TGTGCCAGCAGCGATATCCGGGACAGCAGCTCCTACGAGCAGTACTTC
-,TRBJ1-3,TRBV20-1,-,CSASVGLGNTIYF,TGCAGTGCTAGTGTGGGGTTAGGAAACACCATATATTTT
few,TRBJ1-5,TRBV28,TRBD1,CASSDRTGGHQPQHF,TGTGCCAGCAGTGACAGGACAGGGGGGCATCAGCCCCAGCATTTT
-,TRBJ2-7,TRBV5-1,TRBD1,CASTTTGVSEQYF,TGTGCCAGCACTACGACAGGGGTTTCCGAGCAGTACTTC
many,TRBJ1-3,TRBV4-1,-,CASSPRDGGNTIYF,TGCGCCAGCAGCCCAAGGGACGGTGGAAACACCATATATTTT
-,TRBJ1-2,TRBV2,TRBD1,CASMKTGGGYGYTF,TGTGCCAGCATGAAGACAGGGGGCGGCTATGGCTACACCTTC
-,TRBJ2-5,TRBV11-2,-,CATSGQMQETQYF,TGTGCCACCAGTGGACAGATGCAAGAGACCCAGTACTTC
-,TRBJ2-5,TRBV25-1,-,CASRQPPGGGYQETQYF,TGTGCCAGCAGGCAACCCCCAGGGGGGGGGTACCAAGAGACCCAGTACTTC
few,TRBJ1-2,TRBV2,TRBD1,CASSPTGQYGANYGYTF,TGTGCCAGCAGTCCGACAGGGCAGTACGGTGCTAACTATGGCTACACCTTC
-,TRBJ2-5,TRBV5-6,TRBD2,CASSRGDGNFETQYF,TGTGCCAGCAGCCGGGGGGACGGGAATTTTGAGACCCAGTACTTC
many,TRBJ1-6,TRBV19,-,CASSIFLRGGSPLHF,TGTGCCAGTAGTATATTCCTCAGGGGTGGTTCACCCCTCCACTTT
many,TRBJ1-4,TRBV7-8,-,CASSLVPESIEKLFF,TGTGCCAGCAGCTTAGTTCCGGAGTCGATCGAAAAACTGTTTTTT
-,TRBJ1-1,TRBV9,TRBD1,CASSRTQGQPLTEAFF,TGTGCCAGCAGCCGAACACAGGGGCAGCCTTTAACTGAAGCTTTCTTT
many,TRBJ1-1,TRBV15,-,CATSRGQSMNTEAFF,TGTGCCACCAGCAGAGGACAGTCCATGAACACTGAAGCTTTCTTT
-,TRBJ2-2,TRBV25-1,TRBD1,CASRRGQANTGGLFF,TGTGCCAGCCGGAGGGGACAGGCGAACACCGGGGGGCTGTTTTTT